The present T cell receptor (beta chain) was sequenced within a study of cytomegalovirus exposure and HLA in healthy donors. Overall study: Drawn from HLA-typed donors, some 80 million unique TCRs were held in an early data release.

Of note for this clone: The antigen is undetermined.

The study, taken as a whole, reports: It was shown in a later analysis that HLA-associated TCR beta chains were more clonally expanded than other, equally common chains.

The primer mix had 60 Vbeta and 13 Jbeta primers. Profiled with immunoSEQ multiplex PCR; TCRdb holds only in-frame clones, not every one. The sample includes 90,000 to 95,000 clones, roughly 73% of them seen just once. V was cut by 0 bases and J by 2 bases, with 14 bases left in between. Germline CDR1 and CDR2: SGHVS and FQNEAQ. This CDR3 has 18 residues. The sequenced sample was PBMCs. The chain combines TRBV7-8 with TRBJ2-6; TRBD2 is a possible D gene (5 bases). This sequence originates from a male donor in good health and CMV-seropositive. Here the CDR3 reads CASSLAGKSAPGANVLTF. In DNA, the CDR3 is TGTGCCAGCAGCTTAGCCGGGAAATCGGCCCCTGGGGCCAACGTCCTGACTTTC.